This T cell receptor (beta chain) was observed in a study of human T cells and chemical hapten exposure (dated by TCRdb to the early 2020s). At the level of the whole study: For sensitization, 2% DPC in acetone was applied to a roughly 2 cm by roughly 2 cm area of upper inner arm skin. Throughout the roughly 24-week study period, patients were also given weekly therapeutic DPC doses on the scalp. Patch tests used Finn chambers with 0.01% DPC on the upper back, scored after 6 days by International Contact Dermatitis Research Group standards. Most of the patients in the cohort were female, and the cohort covered alopecia areata with under or over 50% scalp involvement, alopecia totalis and alopecia universalis. The libraries were sequenced as a pool, and the TCR yield per sample differed mostly because of small variations in library volumes within the pool. The study tracked peripheral blood TCR repertoire changes in vivo during primary and secondary sensitization to the hapten diphenylcyclopropenone (DPC) in alopecia patients. Blood was sampled from patients pre-sensitization (week 0) and at 2, 6 and about 24 weeks after DPC sensitization. For TCR sequencing, blood came from 25 to 35 alopecia patients at anywhere from one to four time points (pre-sensitization, 2, 6 and 24 weeks).

The time point label here, explained by the study, means: patch test 1, 2 weeks after DPC sensitization. The treatment or condition label for this specimen denotes: therapeutic diphenylcyclopropenone sensitization with weekly scalp DPC. Blood at each patch-test visit was drawn before the patch test was applied. Eligible patients were aged 18 to 70, diagnosed with alopecia, deemed suitable for DPC therapy, and excluded if pregnant. Unfractionated whole blood was collected in Tempus Blood RNA tubes, and total RNA was extracted from that blood. The CDR3 covers 14 residues, taking in both the cysteine and the phenylalanine. Only CDR3 DNA remains: 42 bases, in frame from the first base. Trimming takes 1 base from V and 4 bases from J, and the germline ends sit 8 bases apart. Study-wide conclusions, independent of this receptor: The number of PT1 expanded TCRs positively correlated with patch test score, significant at thresholds 8, 16 and 32 but not 4. DPC sensitization did not change how many TCRs were above 1 in 1000 frequency, and no evidence was found of alterations in global repertoire structure. Significantly more large CDR3 similarity clusters were formed by expanded TCRs than by pre-sensitization or healthy control sets, consistent with antigen-driven responses. Repeated subsampling changed both the strength of the expansion versus patch-test correlation and the threshold at which that correlation became significant. Because every patient had alopecia, a presumed autoimmune disease, the patients' immune response might differ from that of healthy individuals.

Note on this clonotype: Its antigen has not been determined. The input lacks base qualities; no much larger clone sits a single base away.

The method behind the library was RACE. Sequencer: NextSeq 500. During library preparation, unique molecular identifiers were attached to individual cDNA molecules so that TCRs could be counted quantitatively and reproducibly. Both TCR alpha and TCR beta chains were sequenced from each blood RNA sample. Concerning the study's data processing: A median of about 87,000 TCRs per sample was observed, with a range of roughly 23,224 to 700,000. V, J and CDR3 annotation of the TCR reads was carried out using the Decombinator software suite. To make PS versus PT1 abundance plots, every sample was subsampled to the same number of TCRs (28,000). TCRs were defined as expanded if absent before sensitization and observed at least eight times at the 2-week time point. TCRdb reworked the public reads: Q25 trimming with fastp, MiXCR clone assembly, productive beta chains retained. When rows share a CDR3 protein, they turn into one entry using the most common DNA and genes. The authors' filters were not applied to this entry. The sample data list about 120,000 distinct CDR3 sequences, and around 10% of these were observed just once. Around 1.4% of the sample goes to the ten largest clones.

This TCR was sampled from a woman aged 45-65 years with alopecia areata. Some clones in this sample may be carry-over from other donors' samples. The sample in question was whole blood, obtained in connection with sensitization to the hapten diphenylcyclopropenone (DPC). Here the chain combines TRBV12-3 or TRBV12-4 and TRBJ1-5, with the D gene uncertain. The DNA reads TGTGCCAGCAGTTTAGAGGGCAGAAATCAGCCCCAGCATTTT. Its product reads: CASSLEGRNQPQHF.